The clone carrying this TCR beta chain was seen ten or more times. Its specificity is unknown. Looked up from germline, CDR1 is SEHNR and CDR2 is FQNEAQ (reference sequence). Trimming stripped 3 bases from V and 2 bases from J, with 10 bases between. This CDR3 comprises 14 residues. The authors ran a second PCR of 7 to 11 cycles using a sample-barcoded 5' primer and a J-beta primer mix. The template-switch adaptor, which had 12 random nucleotides, put a tag on each cDNA molecule. Each single sample gave us at least 3 million CDR3-containing paired-end reads. MiXCR, applied by TCRdb to the 5' RACE reads, yields one record per CDR3 protein. The sample carries approximately 810,000 distinct CDR3 sequences, under 35% recorded once. The data were obtained in a study of blood T cells in healthy people across ages. Whole-study findings and limits: Older age went with lower TCR beta diversity per million T cells, in a roughly linear way.

Sequenced: blood. The chain is built from TRBV7-9 and TRBJ2-5, with a tentative D call TRBD2 (6 bases). The receptor comes from a woman over 75 in good health. The DNA for the CDR3 is TGTGCCAGCAGCTTCCCTGGGGGGCAAGAGACCCAGTACTTC. This codes for CASSFPGGQETQYF.